This TCR beta chain came from a study of cytomegalovirus exposure and HLA in healthy donors. The PCR used 60 Vbeta and 13 Jbeta primers. Profiled with immunoSEQ multiplex PCR; TCRdb holds only in-frame clones, not every one. The sample has fewer than 200,000 clones, 8.5% to 10% seen once; the top ten hold approximately 1.3%. Whole-study results and caveats: According to the study, 160 or so TCR beta chains were cytomegalovirus-associated. In a later analysis, a missense DCLRE1C variant was linked to TCR beta V- and J-gene trimming.

This clone was observed a handful of times. Its antigen remains unknown. The sample has other DNA sequences that encode this CDR3 too. CDR1 SGHRS and CDR2 YFSETQ come from the germline V gene. This CDR3 comprises 17 residues. V lost 0 bases to trimming and J lost 0 bases; unmatched junction nucleotides: 5. This TCR derives from a woman in her 30s in good health and CMV-seropositive. The gene calls are TRBV5-1 and TRBJ2-7; 11 positions agree with TRBD2. Sequenced sample: PBMCs. The CDR3 here is CASSLAGTSGSSYEQYF. The CDR3 DNA sequence: TGCGCCAGCAGCTTGGCCGGGACTAGCGGCAGCTCCTACGAGCAGTACTTC.